This T cell receptor beta chain was captured in a study of early T cells in non-severe SARS-CoV-2 infection. Concerning this clonotype itself: The antigen remains undetermined.

Study-level findings and limits: In VDJdb matching, anti-spike CD8 responses were favored while private and CD4 specificities went missing.

As part of library construction, unique molecular identifiers were attached to individual cDNA molecules. MiXCR, applied by TCRdb to the 5' RACE reads, yields one record per CDR3 protein. The table records about 87,000 distinct CDR3 sequences, 14% of them present only once. Germline CDR1 SEHNR, CDR2 FQNEAQ (reference sequence). The CDR3 consists of 15 residues. Deletions cut 2 bases from V and 7 bases from J, with 12 bases between. This TCR was sampled from an adult who was a healthcare worker with PCR-confirmed SARS-CoV-2 infection or an uninfected control (not recorded which). The V and J genes are TRBV7-9 and TRBJ1-6, with D hard to call. Sequenced material: whole blood. The CDR3 bases are TGTGCCAGCAGCTTATGGATAGAGACGAATTCACCCCTCCACTTT. Residues: CASSLWIETNSPLHF.